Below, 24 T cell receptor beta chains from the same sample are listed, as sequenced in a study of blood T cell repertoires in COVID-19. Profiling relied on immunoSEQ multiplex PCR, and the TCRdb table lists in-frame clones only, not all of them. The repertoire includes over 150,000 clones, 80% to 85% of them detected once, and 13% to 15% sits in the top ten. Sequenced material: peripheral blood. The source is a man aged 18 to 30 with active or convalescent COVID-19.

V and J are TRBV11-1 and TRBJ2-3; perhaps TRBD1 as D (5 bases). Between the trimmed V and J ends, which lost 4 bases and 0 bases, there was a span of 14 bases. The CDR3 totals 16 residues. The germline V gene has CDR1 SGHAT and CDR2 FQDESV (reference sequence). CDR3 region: CASSSPDRASTDTQYF. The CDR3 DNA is TGTGCCAGCAGCTCCCCTGACAGAGCCAGCACAGATACGCAGTATTTT.

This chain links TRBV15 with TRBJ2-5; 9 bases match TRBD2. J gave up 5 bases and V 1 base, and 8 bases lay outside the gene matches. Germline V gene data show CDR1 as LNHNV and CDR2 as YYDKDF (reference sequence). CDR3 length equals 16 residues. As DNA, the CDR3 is TGTGCCACCAGCAGAGGAACAGCGGGGGGCGTGGAGACCCAGTACTTC. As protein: CATSRGTAGGVETQYF.

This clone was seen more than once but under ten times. CDR3 coding DNA: TGTGCCAGCTCACCAGAGCAGGGGGATTCACCCCTCCACTTT. This sequence encodes CASSPEQGDSPLHF. V gene TRBV18 combines with J gene TRBJ1-6; 7 positions agree with TRBD1. CDR3 length: 14 residues. Germline CDR1 KGHSH, CDR2 LQKENI. The V gene end was trimmed by 2 bases and the J gene end by 8 bases; junction bases not matched to a gene: 3. The entire variable domain, with the rest obtained from reference TRBV18 and TRBJ1-6, is as follows: NAGVMQNPRHLVRRRGQEARLRCSPMKGHSHVYWYRQLPEEGLKFMVYLQKENIIDESGMPKERFSAEFPKEGPSILRIQQVVRGDSAAYFCASSPEQGDSPLHFGNGTRLTVT.

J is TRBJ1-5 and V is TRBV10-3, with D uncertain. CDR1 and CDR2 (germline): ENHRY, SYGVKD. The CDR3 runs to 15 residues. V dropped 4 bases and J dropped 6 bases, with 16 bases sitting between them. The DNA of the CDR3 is TGTGCCATCAGTGGCGGCGGTCCTGACGGTCAGCCCCAGCATTTT. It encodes CAISGGGPDGQPQHF.

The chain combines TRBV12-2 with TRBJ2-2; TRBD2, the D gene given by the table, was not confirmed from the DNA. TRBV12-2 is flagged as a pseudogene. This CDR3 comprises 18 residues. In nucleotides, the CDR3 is TGTGCAAGTCGCTCTGGACTAGCGGGATGCGCGAACACCGGGGAGCTGTTTTTT. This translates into CASRSGLAGCANTGELFF.

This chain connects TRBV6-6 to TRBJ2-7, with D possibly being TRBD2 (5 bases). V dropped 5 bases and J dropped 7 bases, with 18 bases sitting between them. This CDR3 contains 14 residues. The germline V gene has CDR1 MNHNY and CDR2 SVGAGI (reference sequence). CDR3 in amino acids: CASSLGAPSGEQYF. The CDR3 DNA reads TGTGCCAGCAGTCTTGGCGCTCCTTCGGGAGAGCAGTACTTC.

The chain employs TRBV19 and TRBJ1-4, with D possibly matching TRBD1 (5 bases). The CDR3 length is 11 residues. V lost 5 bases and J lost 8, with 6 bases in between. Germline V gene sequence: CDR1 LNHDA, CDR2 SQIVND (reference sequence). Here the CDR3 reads CASSWGEKLFF. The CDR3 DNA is TGTGCCAGTAGTTGGGGCGAAAAACTGTTTTTT.

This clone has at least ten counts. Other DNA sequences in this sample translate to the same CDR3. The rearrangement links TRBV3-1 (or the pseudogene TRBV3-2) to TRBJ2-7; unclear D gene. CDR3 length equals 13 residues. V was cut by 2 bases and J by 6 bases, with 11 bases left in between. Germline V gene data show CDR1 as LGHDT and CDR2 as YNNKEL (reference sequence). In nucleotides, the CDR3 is TGTGCCAGCAGCCAAATTAAACACGCCGAGCAGTACTTC. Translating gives CASSQIKHAEQYF.

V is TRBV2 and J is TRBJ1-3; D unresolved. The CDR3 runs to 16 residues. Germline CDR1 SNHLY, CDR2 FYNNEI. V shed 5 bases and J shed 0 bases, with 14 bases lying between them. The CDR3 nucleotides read TGTGCCAGCAGTCTCTTGACAAGTAGCTCTGGAAACACCATATATTTT. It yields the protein CASSLLTSSSGNTIYF. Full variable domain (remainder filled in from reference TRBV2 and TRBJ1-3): EPEVTQTPSHQVTQMGQEVILRCVPISNHLYFYWYRQILGQKVEFLVSFYNNEISEKSEIFDDQFSVERPDGSNFTLKIRSTKLEDSAMYFCASSLLTSSSGNTIYFGEGSWLTVV.

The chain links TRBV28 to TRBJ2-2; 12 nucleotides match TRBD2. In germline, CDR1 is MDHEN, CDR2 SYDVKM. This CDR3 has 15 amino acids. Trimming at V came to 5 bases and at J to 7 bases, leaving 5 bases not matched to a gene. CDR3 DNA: TGTGCCAGCAGTGTGACTAGCGGGAGAATCGGGGAGCTGTTTTTT. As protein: CASSVTSGRIGELFF.

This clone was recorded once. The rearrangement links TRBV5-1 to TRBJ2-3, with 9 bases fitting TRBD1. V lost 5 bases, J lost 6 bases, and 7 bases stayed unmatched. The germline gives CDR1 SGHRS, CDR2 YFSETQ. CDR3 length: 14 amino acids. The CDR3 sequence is CASSRTGAADTQYF. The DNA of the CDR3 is TGCGCCAGCAGTCGGACAGGGGCCGCTGATACGCAGTATTTT.

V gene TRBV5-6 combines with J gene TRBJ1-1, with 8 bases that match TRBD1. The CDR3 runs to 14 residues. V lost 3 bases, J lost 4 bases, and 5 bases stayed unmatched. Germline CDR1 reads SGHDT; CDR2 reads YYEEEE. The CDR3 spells CASSWGQEGTEAFF. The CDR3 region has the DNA TGTGCCAGCAGCTGGGGACAGGAGGGCACTGAAGCTTTCTTT.

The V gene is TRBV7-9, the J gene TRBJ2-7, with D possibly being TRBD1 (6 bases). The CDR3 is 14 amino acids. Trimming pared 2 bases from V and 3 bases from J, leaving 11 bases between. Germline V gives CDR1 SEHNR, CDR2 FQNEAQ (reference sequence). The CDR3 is CASSLRTENYEQYF. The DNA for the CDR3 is TGTGCCAGCAGCTTACGGACAGAGAACTACGAGCAGTACTTC.

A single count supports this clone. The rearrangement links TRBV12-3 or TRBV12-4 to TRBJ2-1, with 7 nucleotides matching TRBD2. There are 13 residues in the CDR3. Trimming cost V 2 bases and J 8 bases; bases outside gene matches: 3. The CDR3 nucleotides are TGTGCCAGCAGTTTACCGGGAGGCTATGAGCAGTTCTTC. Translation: CASSLPGGYEQFF.

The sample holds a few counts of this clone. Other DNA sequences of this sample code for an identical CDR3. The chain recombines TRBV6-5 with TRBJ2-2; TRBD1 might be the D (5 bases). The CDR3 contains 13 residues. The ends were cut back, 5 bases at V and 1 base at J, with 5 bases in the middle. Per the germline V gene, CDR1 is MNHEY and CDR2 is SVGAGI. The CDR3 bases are TGTGCCAGCAGTACAGGGAACACCGGGGAGCTGTTTTTT. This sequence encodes CASSTGNTGELFF.

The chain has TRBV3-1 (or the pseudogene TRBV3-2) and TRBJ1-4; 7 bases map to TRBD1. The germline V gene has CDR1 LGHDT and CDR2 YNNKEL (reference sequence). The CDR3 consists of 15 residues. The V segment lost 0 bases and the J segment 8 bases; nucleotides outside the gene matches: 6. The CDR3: CASSQDGTVKEKLFF. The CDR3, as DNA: TGTGCCAGCAGCCAAGATGGGACAGTCAAAGAAAAACTGTTTTTT.

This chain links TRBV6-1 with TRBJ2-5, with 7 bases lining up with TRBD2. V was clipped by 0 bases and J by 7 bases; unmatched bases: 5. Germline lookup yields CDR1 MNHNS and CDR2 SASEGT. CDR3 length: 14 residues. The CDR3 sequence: CASSEARGKGTQYF. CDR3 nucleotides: TGTGCCAGCAGTGAAGCGCGGGGGAAAGGGACCCAGTACTTC.

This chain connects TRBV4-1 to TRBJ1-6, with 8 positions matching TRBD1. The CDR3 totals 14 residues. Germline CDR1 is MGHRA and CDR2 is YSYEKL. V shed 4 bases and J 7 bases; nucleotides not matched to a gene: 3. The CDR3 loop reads CASSRRDRNSPLHF. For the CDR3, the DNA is TGCGCCAGCAGCCGCCGGGACAGGAATTCACCCCTCCACTTT.

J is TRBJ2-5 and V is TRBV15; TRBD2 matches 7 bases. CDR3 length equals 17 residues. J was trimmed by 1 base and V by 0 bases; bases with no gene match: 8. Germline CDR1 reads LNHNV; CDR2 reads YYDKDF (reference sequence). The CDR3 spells CATSRDQKRGLQETQYF. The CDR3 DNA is TGTGCCACCAGCAGAGATCAAAAGCGGGGCCTCCAAGAGACCCAGTACTTC.

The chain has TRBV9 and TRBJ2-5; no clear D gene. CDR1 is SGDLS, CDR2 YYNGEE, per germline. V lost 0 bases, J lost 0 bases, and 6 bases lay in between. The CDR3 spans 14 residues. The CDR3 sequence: CASSVGPNQETQYF. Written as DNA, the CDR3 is TGTGCCAGCAGCGTAGGTCCTAACCAAGAGACCCAGTACTTC. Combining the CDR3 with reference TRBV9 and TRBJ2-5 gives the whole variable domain DSGVTQTPKHLITATGQRVTLRCSPRSGDLSVYWYQQSLDQGLQFLIQYYNGEERAKGNILERFSAQQFPDLHSELNLSSLELGDSALYFCASSVGPNQETQYFGPGTRLLVL.

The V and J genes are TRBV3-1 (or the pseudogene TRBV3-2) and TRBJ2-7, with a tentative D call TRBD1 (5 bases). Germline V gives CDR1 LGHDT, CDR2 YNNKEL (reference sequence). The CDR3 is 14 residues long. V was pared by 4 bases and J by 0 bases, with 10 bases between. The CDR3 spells CASSLTDSSYEQYF. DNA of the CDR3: TGTGCCAGCAGCCTCACAGACAGCTCCTACGAGCAGTACTTC.

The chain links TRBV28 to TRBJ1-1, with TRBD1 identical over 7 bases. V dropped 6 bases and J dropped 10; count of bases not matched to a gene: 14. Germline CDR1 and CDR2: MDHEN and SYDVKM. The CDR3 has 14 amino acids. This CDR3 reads CASSSPGQPGLAFF. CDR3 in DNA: TGTGCCAGCAGCTCACCGGGACAGCCAGGCTTAGCTTTCTTT.

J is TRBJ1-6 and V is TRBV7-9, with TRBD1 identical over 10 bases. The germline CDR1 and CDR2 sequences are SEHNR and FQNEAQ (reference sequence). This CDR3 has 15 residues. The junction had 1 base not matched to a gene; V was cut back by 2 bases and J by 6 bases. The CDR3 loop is CASSLRTGGNSPLHF. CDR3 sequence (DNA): TGTGCCAGCAGCTTAAGGACAGGGGGTAATTCACCCCTCCACTTT.

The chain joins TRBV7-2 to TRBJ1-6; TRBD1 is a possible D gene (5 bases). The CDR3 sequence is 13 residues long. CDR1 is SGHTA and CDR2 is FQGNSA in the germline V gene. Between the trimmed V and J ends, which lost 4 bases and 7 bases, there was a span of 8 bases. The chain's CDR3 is CASSSRQNSPLHF. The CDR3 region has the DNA TGTGCCAGCAGCTCCCGACAGAATTCACCCCTCCACTTT. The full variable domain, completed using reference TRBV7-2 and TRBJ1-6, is GAGVSQSPSNKVTEKGKDVELRCDPISGHTALYWYRQSLGQGLEFLIYFQGNSAPDKSGLPSDRFSAERTGGSVSTLTIQRTQQEDSAVYLCASSSRQNSPLHFGNGTRLTVT.